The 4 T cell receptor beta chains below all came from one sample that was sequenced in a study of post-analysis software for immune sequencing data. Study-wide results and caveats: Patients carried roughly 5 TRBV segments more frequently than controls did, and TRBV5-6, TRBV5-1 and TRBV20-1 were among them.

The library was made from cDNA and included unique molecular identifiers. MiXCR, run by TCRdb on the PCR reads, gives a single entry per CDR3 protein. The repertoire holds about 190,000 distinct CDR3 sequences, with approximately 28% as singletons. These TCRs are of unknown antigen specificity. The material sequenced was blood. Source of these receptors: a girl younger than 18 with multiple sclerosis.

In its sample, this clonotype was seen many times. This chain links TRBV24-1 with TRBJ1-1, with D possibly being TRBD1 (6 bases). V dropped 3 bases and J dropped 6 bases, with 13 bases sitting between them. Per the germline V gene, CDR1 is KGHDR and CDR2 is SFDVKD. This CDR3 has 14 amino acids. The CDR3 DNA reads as TGTGCCACCAGTGATGGCTACAGGGACGCTGAAGCTTTCTTT. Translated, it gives CATSDGYRDAEAFF.

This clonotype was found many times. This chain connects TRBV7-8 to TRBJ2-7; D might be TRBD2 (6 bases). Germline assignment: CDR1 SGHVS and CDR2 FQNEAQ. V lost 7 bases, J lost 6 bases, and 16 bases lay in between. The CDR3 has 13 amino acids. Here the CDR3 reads CASNGGASSEQYF. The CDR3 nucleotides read TGTGCCAGCAACGGCGGGGCCTCGAGCGAGCAGTACTTC.

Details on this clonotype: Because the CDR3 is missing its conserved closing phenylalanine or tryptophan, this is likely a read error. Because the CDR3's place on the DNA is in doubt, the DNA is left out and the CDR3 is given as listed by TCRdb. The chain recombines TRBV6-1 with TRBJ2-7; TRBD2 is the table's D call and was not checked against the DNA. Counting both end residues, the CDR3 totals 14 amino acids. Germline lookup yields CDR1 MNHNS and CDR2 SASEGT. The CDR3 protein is CASSSTGTSGRWGL.

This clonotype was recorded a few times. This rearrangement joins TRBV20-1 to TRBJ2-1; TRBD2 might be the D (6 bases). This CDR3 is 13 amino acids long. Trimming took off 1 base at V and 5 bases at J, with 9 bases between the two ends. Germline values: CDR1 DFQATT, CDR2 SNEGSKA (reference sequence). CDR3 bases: TGCAGTGCTAGAGCGGGAGTTAACAATGAGCAGTTCTTC. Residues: CSARAGVNNEQFF.